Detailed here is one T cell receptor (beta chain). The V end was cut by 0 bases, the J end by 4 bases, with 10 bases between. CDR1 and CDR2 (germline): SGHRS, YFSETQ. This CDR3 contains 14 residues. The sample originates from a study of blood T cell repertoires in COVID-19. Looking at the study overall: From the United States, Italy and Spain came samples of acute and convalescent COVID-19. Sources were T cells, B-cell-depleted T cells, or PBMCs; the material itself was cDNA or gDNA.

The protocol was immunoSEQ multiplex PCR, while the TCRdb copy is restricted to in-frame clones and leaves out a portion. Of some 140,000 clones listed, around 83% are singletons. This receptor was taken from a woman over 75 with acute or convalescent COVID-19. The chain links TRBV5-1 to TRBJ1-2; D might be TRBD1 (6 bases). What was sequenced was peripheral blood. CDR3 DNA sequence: TGCGCCAGCAGCTTGGGGGACACGGCCTATGGCTACACCTTC. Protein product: CASSLGDTAYGYTF.